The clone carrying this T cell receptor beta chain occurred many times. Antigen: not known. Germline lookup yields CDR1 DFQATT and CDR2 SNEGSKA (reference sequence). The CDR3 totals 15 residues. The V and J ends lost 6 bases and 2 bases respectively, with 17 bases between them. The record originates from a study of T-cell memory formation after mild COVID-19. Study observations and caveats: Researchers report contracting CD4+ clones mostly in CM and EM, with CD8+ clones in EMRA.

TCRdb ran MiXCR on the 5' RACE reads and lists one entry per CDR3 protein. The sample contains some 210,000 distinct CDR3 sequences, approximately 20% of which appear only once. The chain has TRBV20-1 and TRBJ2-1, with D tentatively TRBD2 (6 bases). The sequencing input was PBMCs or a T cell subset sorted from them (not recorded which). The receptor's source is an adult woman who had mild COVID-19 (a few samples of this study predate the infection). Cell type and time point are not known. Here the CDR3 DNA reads TGCAGTGCGTGGAGGGCCGATGGGGCCTACAATGAGCAGTTCTTC. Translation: CSAWRADGAYNEQFF.